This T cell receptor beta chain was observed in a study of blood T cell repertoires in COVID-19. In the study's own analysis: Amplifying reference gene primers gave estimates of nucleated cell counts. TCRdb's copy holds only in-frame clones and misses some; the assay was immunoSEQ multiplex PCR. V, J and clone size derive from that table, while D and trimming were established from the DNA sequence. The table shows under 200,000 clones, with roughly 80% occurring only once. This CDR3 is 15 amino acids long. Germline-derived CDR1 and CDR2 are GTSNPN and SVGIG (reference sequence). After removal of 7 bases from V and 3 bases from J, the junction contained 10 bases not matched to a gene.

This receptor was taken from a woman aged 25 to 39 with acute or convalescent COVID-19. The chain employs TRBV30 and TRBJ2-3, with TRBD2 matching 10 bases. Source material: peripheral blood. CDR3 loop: CAYSPLAGATDTQYF. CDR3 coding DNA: TGTGCCTACTCACCTCTAGCGGGGGCTACAGATACGCAGTATTTT. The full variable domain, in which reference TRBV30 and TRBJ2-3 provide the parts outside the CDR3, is SQTIHQWPATLVQPVGSPLSLECTVEGTSNPNLYWYRQAAGRGLQLLFYSVGIGQISSEVPQNLSASRPQDRQFILSSKKLLLSDSGFYLCAYSPLAGATDTQYFGPGTRLTVL.